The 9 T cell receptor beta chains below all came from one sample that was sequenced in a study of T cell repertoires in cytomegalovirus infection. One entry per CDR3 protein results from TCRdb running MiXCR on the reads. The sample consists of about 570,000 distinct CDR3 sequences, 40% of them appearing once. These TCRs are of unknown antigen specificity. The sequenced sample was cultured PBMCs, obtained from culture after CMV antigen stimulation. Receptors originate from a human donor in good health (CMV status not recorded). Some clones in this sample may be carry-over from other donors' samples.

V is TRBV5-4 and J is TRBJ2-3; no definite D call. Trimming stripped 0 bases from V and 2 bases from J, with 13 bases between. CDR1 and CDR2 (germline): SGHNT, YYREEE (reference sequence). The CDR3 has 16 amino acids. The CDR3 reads CASSLGSRPLTDTQYF. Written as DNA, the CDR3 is TGTGCCAGCAGCTTGGGCTCACGCCCTCTCACAGATACGCAGTATTTT.

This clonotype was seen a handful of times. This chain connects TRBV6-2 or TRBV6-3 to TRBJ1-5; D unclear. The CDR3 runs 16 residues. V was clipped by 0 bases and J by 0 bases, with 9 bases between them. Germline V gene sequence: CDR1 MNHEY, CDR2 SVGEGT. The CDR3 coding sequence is TGTGCCAGCAGTTACTCGATACGACATAGCAATCAGCCCCAGCATTTT. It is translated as CASSYSIRHSNQPQHF.

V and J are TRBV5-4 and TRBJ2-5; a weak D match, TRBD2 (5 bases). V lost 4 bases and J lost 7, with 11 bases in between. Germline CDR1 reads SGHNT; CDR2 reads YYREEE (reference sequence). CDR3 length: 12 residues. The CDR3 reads CASSGDRGTQYF. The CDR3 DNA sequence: TGTGCCAGCAGCGGTGACCGGGGGACCCAGTACTTC.

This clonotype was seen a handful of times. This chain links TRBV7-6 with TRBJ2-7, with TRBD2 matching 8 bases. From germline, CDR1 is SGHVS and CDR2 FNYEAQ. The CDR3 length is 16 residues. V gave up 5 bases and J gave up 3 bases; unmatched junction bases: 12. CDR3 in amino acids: CASSAAGERGNYEQYF. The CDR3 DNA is TGTGCCAGCAGCGCCGCCGGGGAGCGGGGGAACTACGAGCAGTACTTC.

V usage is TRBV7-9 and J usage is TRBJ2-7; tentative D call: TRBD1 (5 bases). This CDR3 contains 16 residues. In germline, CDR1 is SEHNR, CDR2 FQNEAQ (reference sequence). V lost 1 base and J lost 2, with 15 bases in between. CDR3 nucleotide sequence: TGTGCCAGCAGCTTAGGTTATGGCGGACAAGCCTACGAGCAGTACTTC. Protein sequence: CASSLGYGGQAYEQYF.

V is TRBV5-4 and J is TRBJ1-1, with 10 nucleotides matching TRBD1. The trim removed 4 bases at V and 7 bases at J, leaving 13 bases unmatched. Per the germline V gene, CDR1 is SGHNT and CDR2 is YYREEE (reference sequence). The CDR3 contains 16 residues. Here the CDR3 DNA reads TGTGCCAGCAGCCCGACTCCGGGACAGGGGTTCCATGAAGCTTTCTTT. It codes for CASSPTPGQGFHEAFF.

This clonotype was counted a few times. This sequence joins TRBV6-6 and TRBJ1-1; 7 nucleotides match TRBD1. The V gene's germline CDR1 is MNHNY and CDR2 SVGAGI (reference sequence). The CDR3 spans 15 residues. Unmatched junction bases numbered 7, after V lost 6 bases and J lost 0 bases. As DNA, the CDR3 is TGTGCCAGCAGATCACTCGGGACAGTGAACACTGAAGCTTTCTTT. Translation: CASRSLGTVNTEAFF.

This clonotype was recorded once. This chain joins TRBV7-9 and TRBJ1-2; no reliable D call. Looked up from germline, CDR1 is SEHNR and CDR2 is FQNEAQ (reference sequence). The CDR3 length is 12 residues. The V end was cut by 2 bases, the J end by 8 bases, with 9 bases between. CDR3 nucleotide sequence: TGTGCCAGCAGCTTACGATATGGGGGCTACACCTTC. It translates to CASSLRYGGYTF.

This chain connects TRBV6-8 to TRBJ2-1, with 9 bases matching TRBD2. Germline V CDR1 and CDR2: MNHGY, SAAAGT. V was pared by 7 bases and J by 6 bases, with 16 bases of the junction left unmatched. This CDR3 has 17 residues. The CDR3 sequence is CASTTEAPLAGSNEQFF. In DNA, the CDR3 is TGTGCCAGCACTACTGAAGCCCCGCTAGCGGGAAGCAATGAGCAGTTCTTC.